The 21 T cell receptor beta chains below come from one sample, sequenced in a study of CXCR3-negative and CXCR3-positive naive CD8 T cells. Study results and caveats: Naive cells with CXCR3 showed TRB CDR3s that were more hydrophobic than those in CXCR3-negative naive cells.

No antigen has been identified for these receptors. All TRB cDNA libraries came from 5' RACE performed with UMI labels. TCRdb re-called the 5' RACE reads; one entry per CDR3 protein, DNA not given. The repertoire shows roughly 60,000 distinct CDR3 sequences; the top ten hold approximately 0.8%. The sequencing sample was made of naive CXCR3+ CD8+ T cells from blood. Noted subset: CD45RO-CCR7+CD27+CD95- naive CD8+ T cells expressing CXCR3 (TNR3+). All receptors derive from a human donor in good health. Some clones in this sample may be carry-over from other donors' samples.

The rearrangement links TRBV29-1 to TRBJ2-5; TCRdb's D gene call, TRBD1, goes unchecked for lack of DNA. The CDR3 runs to 16 residues. Germline assignment: CDR1 SQVTM and CDR2 ANQGSEA. This chain's CDR3 is CSVEARGHLQGETQYF.

V and J are TRBV7-2 and TRBJ2-3; the D call of TRBD2 rests on TCRdb alone, since no DNA is present to check it. This CDR3 is 18 amino acids long. CDR1 and CDR2 (germline): SGHTA, FQGNSA. The CDR3 sequence: CASSSGLAGGPLTDTQYF.

The chain employs TRBV3-1 and TRBJ1-4; the D call from TCRdb, TRBD1, cannot be confirmed without DNA. This CDR3 region has 14 residues. CDR1 is LGHDT, CDR2 YNNKEL, per germline (reference sequence). The CDR3 here is CASTRDEGNEKLFF.

V and J are TRBV11-2 and TRBJ2-7. In germline, CDR1 is SGHAT, CDR2 FQNNGV. This CDR3 is built from 15 residues. CDR3: CASSLTVGSSYEQYF. Filled out from reference TRBV11-2 and TRBJ2-7, the complete variable domain reads EAGVAQSPRYKIIEKRQSVAFWCNPISGHATLYWYQQILGQGPKLLIQFQNNGVVDDSQLPKDRFSAERLKGVDSTLKIQPAKLEDSAVYLCASSLTVGSSYEQYFGPGTRLTVT.

The chain carries TRBV25-1 and TRBJ1-5. In germline, CDR1 is MGHDK, CDR2 SYGVNS. The CDR3 is 15 residues long. The CDR3 sequence: CASSESGDSNQPQHF.

The CDR3 loop is CATSTDPGQETQYF. The rearrangement links TRBV15 to TRBJ2-5; TCRdb's D gene call, TRBD1, goes unchecked for lack of DNA. Germline V CDR1 and CDR2: LNHNV, YYDKDF (reference sequence). The CDR3 covers 14 residues.

The chain couples TRBV9 to TRBJ1-1. Germline V gene data show CDR1 as SGDLS and CDR2 as YYNGEE. The length of the CDR3 is 14 residues. CDR3 loop: CASSVGQIGTEAFF.

V usage is TRBV12-3 or TRBV12-4 and J usage is TRBJ2-1; the D call from TCRdb, TRBD1, cannot be confirmed without DNA. This CDR3 has 12 residues. The CDR3 loop is CASKLRDSNLFF.

The rearrangement joins TRBV5-1 to TRBJ2-1; TCRdb lists TRBD2, though no DNA is available to test this call. This CDR3 spans 14 amino acids. The germline V gene has CDR1 SGHRS and CDR2 YFSETQ. The CDR3 reads CASVSGASYNEQFF. The complete variable domain, with remaining parts taken from reference TRBV5-1 and TRBJ2-1, reads KAGVTQTPRYLIKTRGQQVTLSCSPISGHRSVSWYQQTPGQGLQFLFEYFSETQRNKGNFPGRFSGRQFSNSRSEMNVSTLELGDSALYLCASVSGASYNEQFFGPGTRLTVL.

V usage is TRBV7-2 and J usage is TRBJ1-2; lacking DNA, the TRBD1 call made by TCRdb goes unchecked. The CDR3 consists of 18 residues. Germline CDR1 reads SGHTA; CDR2 reads FQGNSA. The CDR3 here is CASSFGGPGDRVNYGYTF.

The rearrangement uses TRBV29-1 and TRBJ1-2; absent DNA, TCRdb's TRBD1 call cannot be checked. The CDR3 contains 11 residues. CDR1 is SQVTM, CDR2 ANQGSEA, per germline. Here the CDR3 reads CSVVQDYGYTF.

The chain joins TRBV9 to TRBJ2-3. The germline V gene encodes CDR1 SGDLS and CDR2 YYNGEE. The CDR3 has 15 residues. This CDR3 is CASSVEALSADTQYF. Supplemented by reference TRBV9 and TRBJ2-3, the full variable domain reads DSGVTQTPKHLITATGQRVTLRCSPRSGDLSVYWYQQSLDQGLQFLIQYYNGEERAKGNILERFSAQQFPDLHSELNLSSLELGDSALYFCASSVEALSADTQYFGPGTRLTVL.

V gene TRBV10-2 combines with J gene TRBJ2-5; the TCRdb call, TRBD2, lacks DNA for checking. The CDR3 sequence is 13 residues long. Germline values: CDR1 WSHSY, CDR2 SAAADI. CDR3 protein: CASRETAKGTQYF.

The chain combines TRBV7-6 with TRBJ2-5. There are 15 residues in the CDR3. Germline V gene data show CDR1 as SGHVS and CDR2 as FNYEAQ. The CDR3 here is CASSLAWGMGETQYF.

The rearrangement joins TRBV20-1 to TRBJ2-7; TCRdb indicates TRBD1, and absent DNA this call remains unverified. The CDR3 has 13 amino acids. Germline-derived CDR1 and CDR2 are DFQATT and SNEGSKA (reference sequence). This CDR3 is CSASQGWAYEQYF.

The chain combines TRBV4-3 with TRBJ2-1; TCRdb lists TRBD1, though no DNA is available to test this call. The CDR3 is 17 residues long. CDR1 and CDR2 (germline): LGHNA, YSLEER. CDR3 region: CAGSQGIQGPSYNEQFF.

This chain connects TRBV11-1 to TRBJ1-6; TCRdb proposes TRBD1, but this gene call is untestable without DNA. Germline lookup yields CDR1 SGHAT and CDR2 FQDESV (reference sequence). The CDR3 extends over 15 amino acids. The CDR3 here is CASSLRQGGHSPLHF.

The rearrangement links TRBV7-3 to TRBJ2-2; the TCRdb call, TRBD1, lacks DNA for checking. CDR3 length equals 15 residues. The germline V gene encodes CDR1 SGHTA and CDR2 FQGTGA. CDR3: CATRTGGQGDGELFF. The whole variable domain, filled in from reference TRBV7-3 and TRBJ2-2, reads GAGVSQTPSNKVTEKGKYVELRCDPISGHTALYWYRQSLGQGPEFLIYFQGTGAADDSGLPNDRFFAVRPEGSVSTLKIQRTERGDSAVYLCATRTGGQGDGELFFGEGSRLTVL.

The chain links TRBV7-9 to TRBJ2-1; the TCRdb D gene call, TRBD1, has no DNA to confirm it. CDR3 size: 14 residues. The germline V gene has CDR1 SEHNR and CDR2 FQNEAQ (reference sequence). The CDR3 spells CASSLRGAANEQFF.

V gene TRBV11-3 combines with J gene TRBJ2-1. Germline values: CDR1 SGHNT, CDR2 YENEEA. The CDR3 runs to 12 residues. Here the CDR3 reads CASSFGINEQFF.

The chain links TRBV10-3 to TRBJ2-2. Per germline, CDR1 ENHRY and CDR2 SYGVKD. The CDR3 totals 15 residues. The CDR3 reads CAISDLGENTGELFF.